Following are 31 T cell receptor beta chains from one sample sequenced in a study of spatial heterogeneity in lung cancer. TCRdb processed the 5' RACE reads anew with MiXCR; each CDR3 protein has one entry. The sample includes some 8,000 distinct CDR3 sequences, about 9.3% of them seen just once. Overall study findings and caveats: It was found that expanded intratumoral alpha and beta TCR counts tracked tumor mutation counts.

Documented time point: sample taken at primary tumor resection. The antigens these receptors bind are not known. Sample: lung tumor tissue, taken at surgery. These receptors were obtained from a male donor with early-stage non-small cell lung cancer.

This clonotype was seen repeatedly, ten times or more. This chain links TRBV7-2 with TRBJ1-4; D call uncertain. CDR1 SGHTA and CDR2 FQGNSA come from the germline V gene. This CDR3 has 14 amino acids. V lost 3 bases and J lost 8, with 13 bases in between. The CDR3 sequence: CASSFGPGYEKLFF. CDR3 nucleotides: TGTGCCAGCAGCTTTGGGCCGGGGTACGAAAAACTGTTTTTT.

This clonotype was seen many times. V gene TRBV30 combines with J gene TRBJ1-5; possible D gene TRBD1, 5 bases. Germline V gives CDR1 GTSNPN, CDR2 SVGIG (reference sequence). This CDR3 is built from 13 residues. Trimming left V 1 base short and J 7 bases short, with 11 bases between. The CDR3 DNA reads TGTGCCTGGAGTGCTAGTGGGGGACAGCCCCAGCATTTT. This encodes CAWSASGGQPQHF.

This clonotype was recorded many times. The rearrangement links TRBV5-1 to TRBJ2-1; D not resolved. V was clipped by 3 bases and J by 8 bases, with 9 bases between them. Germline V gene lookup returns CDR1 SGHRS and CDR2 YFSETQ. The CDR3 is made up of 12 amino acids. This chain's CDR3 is CASSSVGHEQFF. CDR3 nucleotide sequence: TGCGCCAGCAGCTCCGTGGGTCATGAGCAGTTCTTC.

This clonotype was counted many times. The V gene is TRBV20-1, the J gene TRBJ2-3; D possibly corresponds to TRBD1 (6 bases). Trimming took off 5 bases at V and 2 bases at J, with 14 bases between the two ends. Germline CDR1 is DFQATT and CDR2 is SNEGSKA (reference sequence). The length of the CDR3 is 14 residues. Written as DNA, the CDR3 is TGCAGTGCTCAACCGGGACATCCCACAGATACGCAGTATTTT. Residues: CSAQPGHPTDTQYF.

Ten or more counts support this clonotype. This CDR3 reads CASNPGTGDEQFF. As DNA, the CDR3 is TGCGCCAGCAACCCCGGGACGGGGGATGAGCAGTTCTTC. The chain joins TRBV10-1 to TRBJ2-1, with a tentative D call TRBD2 (6 bases). Germline CDR1 reads WNHNN; CDR2 reads SYGVQD (reference sequence). The ends were cut back, 7 bases at V and 8 bases at J, with 15 bases in the middle. The CDR3 covers 13 residues.

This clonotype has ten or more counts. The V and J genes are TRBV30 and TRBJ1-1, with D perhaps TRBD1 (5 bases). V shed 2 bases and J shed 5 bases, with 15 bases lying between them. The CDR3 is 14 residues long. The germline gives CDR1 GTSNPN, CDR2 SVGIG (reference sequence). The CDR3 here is CAWSMQGRLTEAFF. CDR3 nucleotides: TGTGCCTGGAGTATGCAGGGCCGGTTAACTGAAGCTTTCTTT.

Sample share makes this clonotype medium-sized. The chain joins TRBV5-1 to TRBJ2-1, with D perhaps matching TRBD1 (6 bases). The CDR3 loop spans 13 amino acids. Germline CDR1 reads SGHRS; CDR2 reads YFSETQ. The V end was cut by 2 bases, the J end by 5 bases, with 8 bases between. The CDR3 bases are TGCGCCAGCAGCTTACGACAGGACAATGAGCAGTTCTTC. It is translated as CASSLRQDNEQFF.

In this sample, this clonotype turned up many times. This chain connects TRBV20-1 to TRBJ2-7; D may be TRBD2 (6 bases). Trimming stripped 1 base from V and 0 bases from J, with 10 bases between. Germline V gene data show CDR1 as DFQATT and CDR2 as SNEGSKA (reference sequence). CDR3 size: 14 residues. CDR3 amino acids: CSARAGGISYEQYV. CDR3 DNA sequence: TGCAGTGCTAGAGCTGGGGGGATCTCCTACGAGCAGTACGTC.

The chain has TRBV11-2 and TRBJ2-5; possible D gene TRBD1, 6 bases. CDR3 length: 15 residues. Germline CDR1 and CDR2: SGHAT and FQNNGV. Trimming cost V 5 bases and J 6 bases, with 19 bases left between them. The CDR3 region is CASSVGGFTTQTQYF. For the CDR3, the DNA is TGTGCCAGCAGCGTAGGGGGTTTCACCACCCAGACCCAGTACTTC.

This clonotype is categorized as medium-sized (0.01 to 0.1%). The DNA for the CDR3 is TGTGCCAGCAGTCCAGTGTTACACGAGCAGTACTTC. As protein: CASSPVLHEQYF. The chain combines TRBV6-1 with TRBJ2-7; the D is unclear. Trimming cost V 5 bases and J 5 bases, with 10 bases left between them. The CDR3 contains 12 residues. Germline values: CDR1 MNHNS, CDR2 SASEGT.

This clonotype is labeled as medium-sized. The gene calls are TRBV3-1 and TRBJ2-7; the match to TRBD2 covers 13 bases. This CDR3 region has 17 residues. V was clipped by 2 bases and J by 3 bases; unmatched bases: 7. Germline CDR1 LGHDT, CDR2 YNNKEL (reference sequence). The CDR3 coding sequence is TGTGCCAGCAGCCAAAGAATTGGACTAGCGGGAGTCTACGAGCAGTACTTC. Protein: CASSQRIGLAGVYEQYF.

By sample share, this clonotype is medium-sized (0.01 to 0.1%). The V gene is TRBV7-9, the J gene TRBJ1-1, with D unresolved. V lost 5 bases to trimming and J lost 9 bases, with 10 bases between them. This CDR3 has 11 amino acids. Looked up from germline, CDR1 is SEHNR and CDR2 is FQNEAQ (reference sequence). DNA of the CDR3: TGTGCCAGCAGCCCGCGCTCGCAAGCTTTCTTT. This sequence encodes CASSPRSQAFF.

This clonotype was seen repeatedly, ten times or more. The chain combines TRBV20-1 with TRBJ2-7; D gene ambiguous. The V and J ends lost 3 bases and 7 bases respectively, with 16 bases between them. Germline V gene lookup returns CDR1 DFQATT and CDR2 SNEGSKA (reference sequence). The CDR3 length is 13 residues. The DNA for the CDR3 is TGCAGTGCTAGTCACCCGGCCGAGTGGGAGCAGTACTTC. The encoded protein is CSASHPAEWEQYF.

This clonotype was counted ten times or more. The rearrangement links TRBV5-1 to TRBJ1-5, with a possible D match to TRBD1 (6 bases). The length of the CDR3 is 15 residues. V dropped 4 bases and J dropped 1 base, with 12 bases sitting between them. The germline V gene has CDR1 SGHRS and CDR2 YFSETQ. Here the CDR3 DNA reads TGCGCCAGCAGCGTAGCGGGACACAGCAATCAGCCCCAGCATTTT. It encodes CASSVAGHSNQPQHF.

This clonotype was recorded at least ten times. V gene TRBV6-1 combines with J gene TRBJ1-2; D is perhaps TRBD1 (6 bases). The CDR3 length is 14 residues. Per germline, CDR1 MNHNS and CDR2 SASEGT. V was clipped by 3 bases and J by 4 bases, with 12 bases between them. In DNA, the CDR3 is TGTGCCAGCAGTGATCGGGGGCTGAGCTATGGCTACACCTTC. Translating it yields CASSDRGLSYGYTF.

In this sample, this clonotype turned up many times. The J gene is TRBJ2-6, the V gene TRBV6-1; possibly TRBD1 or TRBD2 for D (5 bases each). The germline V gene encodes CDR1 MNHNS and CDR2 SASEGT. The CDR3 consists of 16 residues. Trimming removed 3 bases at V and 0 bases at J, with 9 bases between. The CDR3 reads CASSDPGSSGANVLTF. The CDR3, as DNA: TGTGCCAGCAGTGATCCAGGGAGCTCTGGGGCCAACGTCCTGACTTTC.

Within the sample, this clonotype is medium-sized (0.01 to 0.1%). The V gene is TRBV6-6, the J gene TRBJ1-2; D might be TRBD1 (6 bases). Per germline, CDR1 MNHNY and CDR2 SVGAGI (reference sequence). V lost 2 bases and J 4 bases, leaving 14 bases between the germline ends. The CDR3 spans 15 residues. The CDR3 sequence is CASSYVGGAGYGYTF. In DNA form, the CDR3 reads TGTGCCAGCAGTTACGTGGGGGGCGCAGGCTATGGCTACACCTTC.

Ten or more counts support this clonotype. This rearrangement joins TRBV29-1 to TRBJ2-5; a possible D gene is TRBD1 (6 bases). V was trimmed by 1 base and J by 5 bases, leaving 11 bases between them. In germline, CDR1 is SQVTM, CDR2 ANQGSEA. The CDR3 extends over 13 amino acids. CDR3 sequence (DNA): TGCAGCGTTGAAGCAGGGGCCAGGGAGACCCAGTACTTC. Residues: CSVEAGARETQYF.

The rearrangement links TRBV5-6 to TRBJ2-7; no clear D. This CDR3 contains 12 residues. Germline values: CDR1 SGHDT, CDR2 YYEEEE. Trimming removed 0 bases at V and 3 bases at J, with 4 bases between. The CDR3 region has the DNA TGTGCCAGCAGCTTGGGCGACTACGAGCAGTACTTC. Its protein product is CASSLGDYEQYF.

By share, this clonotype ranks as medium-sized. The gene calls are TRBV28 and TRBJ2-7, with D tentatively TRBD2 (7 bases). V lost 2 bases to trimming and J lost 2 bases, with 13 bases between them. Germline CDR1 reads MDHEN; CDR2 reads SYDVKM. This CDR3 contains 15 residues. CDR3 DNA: TGTGCCAGCAGTTTACGCGGGGGCACCACCTACGAGCAGTACGTC. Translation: CASSLRGGTTYEQYV.

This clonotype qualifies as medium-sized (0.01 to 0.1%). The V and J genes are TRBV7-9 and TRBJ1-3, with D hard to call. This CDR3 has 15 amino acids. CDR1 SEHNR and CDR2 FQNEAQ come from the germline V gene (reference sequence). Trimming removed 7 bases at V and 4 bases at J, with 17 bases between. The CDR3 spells CASTLITGIGNTIYF. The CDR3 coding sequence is TGTGCCAGCACCCTTATAACGGGGATCGGAAACACCATATATTTT.

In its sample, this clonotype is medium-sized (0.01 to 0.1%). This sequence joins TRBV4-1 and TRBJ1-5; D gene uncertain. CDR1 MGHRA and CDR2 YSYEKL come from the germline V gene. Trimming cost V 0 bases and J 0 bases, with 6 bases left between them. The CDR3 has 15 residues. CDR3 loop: CASSQDLNSNQPQHF. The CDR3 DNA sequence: TGCGCCAGCAGCCAAGATCTTAATAGCAATCAGCCCCAGCATTTT.

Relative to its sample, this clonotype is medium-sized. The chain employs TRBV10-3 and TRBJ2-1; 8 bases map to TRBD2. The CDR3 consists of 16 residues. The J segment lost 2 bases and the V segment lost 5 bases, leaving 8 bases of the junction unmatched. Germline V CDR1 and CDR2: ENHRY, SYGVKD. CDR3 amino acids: CAISSVKRGPYNEQFF. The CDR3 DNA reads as TGTGCCATCAGTTCCGTTAAGCGGGGGCCCTACAATGAGCAGTTCTTC.

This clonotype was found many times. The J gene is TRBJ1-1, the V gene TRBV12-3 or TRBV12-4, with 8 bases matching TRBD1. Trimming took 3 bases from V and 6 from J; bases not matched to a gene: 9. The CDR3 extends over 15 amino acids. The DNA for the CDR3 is TGTGCCAGCAGTTTGAGAGCGCAGGGGGCTCCTGAAGCTTTCTTT. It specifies CASSLRAQGAPEAFF.

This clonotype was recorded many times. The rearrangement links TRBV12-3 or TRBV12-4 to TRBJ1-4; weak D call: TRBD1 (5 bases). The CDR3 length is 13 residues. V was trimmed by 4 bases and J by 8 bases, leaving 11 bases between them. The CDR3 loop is CASSSRVWEKLFF. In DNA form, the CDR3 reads TGTGCCAGCAGTTCCAGGGTTTGGGAAAAACTGTTTTTT.

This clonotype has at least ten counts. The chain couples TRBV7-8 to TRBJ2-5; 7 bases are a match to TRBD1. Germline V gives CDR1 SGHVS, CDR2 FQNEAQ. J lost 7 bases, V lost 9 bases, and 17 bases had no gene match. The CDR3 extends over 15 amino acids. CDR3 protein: CASLPGQLVQGTQYF. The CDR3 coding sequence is TGTGCCAGTTTACCGGGACAGCTAGTACAGGGGACCCAGTACTTC.

The CDR3 DNA reads TGCGCCAGCAGCCCGGGACAGGGTGAAAAACTGTTTTTT. It encodes CASSPGQGEKLFF. The genes are TRBV4-1 and TRBJ1-4; TRBD1 aligns across 9 bases. Unmatched junction bases numbered 1, after V lost 4 bases and J lost 7 bases. This CDR3 has 13 amino acids. Germline V gene data show CDR1 as MGHRA and CDR2 as YSYEKL.

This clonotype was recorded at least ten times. CDR3: CSASRGYLEQYF. The CDR3 DNA follows: TGCAGTGCTAGCAGGGGTTATCTCGAGCAGTACTTC. This chain connects TRBV20-1 to TRBJ2-7; TRBD1 might be the D (6 bases). Germline-derived CDR1 and CDR2 are DFQATT and SNEGSKA (reference sequence). V was clipped by 3 bases and J by 6 bases, with 12 bases between them. This CDR3 comprises 12 residues.

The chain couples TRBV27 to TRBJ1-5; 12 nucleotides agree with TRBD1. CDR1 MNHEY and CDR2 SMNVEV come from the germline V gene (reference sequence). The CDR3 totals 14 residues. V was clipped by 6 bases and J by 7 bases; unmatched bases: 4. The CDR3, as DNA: TGTGCCAGCAGCCCCGGGACAGGGGGCCAGCCCCAGCATTTT. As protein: CASSPGTGGQPQHF.

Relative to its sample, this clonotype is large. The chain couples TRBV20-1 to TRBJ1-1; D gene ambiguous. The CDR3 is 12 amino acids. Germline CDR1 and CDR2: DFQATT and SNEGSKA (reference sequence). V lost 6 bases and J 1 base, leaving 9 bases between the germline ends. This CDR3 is CSAKGPNTEAFF. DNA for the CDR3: TGCAGTGCAAAAGGGCCGAACACTGAAGCTTTCTTT.

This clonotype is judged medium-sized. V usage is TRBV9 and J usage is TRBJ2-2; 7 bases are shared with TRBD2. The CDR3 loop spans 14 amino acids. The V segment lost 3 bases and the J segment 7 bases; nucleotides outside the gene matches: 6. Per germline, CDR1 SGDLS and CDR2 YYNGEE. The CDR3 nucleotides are TGTGCCAGCAGCGGAGGACTAGTTAACGGGGAGCTGTTTTTT. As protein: CASSGGLVNGELFF.